This T cell receptor (beta chain) was recovered during a study of blood T cell repertoires in COVID-19 (dated by TCRdb to about 2020). In the study overall: Samples from collaborators originated in the United States, Italy and Spain and spanned both the acute and convalescent phases of COVID-19. The material from the prospective study consisted of cDNA or gDNA derived from T cells, B-cell-depleted T cells, or PBMCs. Deeply sampled blood TCRbeta repertoires from subjects exposed to, actively infected with, or recovered from COVID-19 were included in the dataset. The repertoires were released in a freely available public database intended as a resource for research on the immune response to SARS-CoV-2. Samples came from the ongoing ImmuneRACE study (first 160 participants) plus 1,254 subjects from 6 global collaborators. Nearly every sample came with metadata listing a de-identified subject ID, COVID-19 status, age in years and sex. Where HLA class I and class II types were available, the types were taken from metadata supplied by the sample provider, not from assay-based typing. The paper as a whole reports these results and caveats: The quantity of clinical and demographic metadata differed by source and by participant and was supplied without curation.

The V end gives up 6 bases and the J end 7 bases, leaving 9 bases in the junction not matched to a gene. The germline V gene yields MDHEN for CDR1 and SYDVKM for CDR2. CDR3 length: 14 amino acids, cysteine to phenylalanine. The DNA shown is the 42-base CDR3, in frame from base 1. TCRbeta CDR3 regions were amplified from genomic DNA by means of the immunoSEQ Assay, a bias-controlled multiplex PCR. Processing in the source paper ran as follows. Within the assay, amplification of reference gene primers was used to estimate how many nucleated cells each sample contained. To quantify the absolute abundance of each unique TCRbeta CDR3 rearrangement, sequence reads were collapsed and filtered. Productive Simpson clonality was computed per sample as the square root of Simpson's diversity index over productive rearrangements. TCRdb mirrors the immuneACCESS table, restricted to in-frame sequences. Some clones are absent from its copies; in checked studies, under half trace to an unresolved V gene, and the reason for the others is unknown. The V and J calls and clone size are taken from that table; D and trimming were inferred from the DNA. This sample holds 95,000 to 120,000 clones; 81% were observed only once. Of the sample, about 1.6% is held by the ten largest clones.

With respect to this clone: Its antigen is unknown. No much larger clone is present one base from it, and per-base qualities are unavailable.

The collaborating institutions used their own protocols to collect whole blood in K2EDTA tubes. Collaborator samples were shipped for TCRbeta analysis as frozen whole blood, isolated PBMCs, or DNA extracted from either sample type. This clonotype was obtained from a man aged 50 or older with acute or convalescent COVID-19. This sequence uses TRBV28 and TRBJ1-2; TRBD1 agrees with 9 junctional bases. The sequencing input was peripheral blood. The sequenced DNA is TGTGCCAGCAGGTCCCCGGGACAGGGAGTTGGCTACACCTTC. This encodes CASRSPGQGVGYTF.